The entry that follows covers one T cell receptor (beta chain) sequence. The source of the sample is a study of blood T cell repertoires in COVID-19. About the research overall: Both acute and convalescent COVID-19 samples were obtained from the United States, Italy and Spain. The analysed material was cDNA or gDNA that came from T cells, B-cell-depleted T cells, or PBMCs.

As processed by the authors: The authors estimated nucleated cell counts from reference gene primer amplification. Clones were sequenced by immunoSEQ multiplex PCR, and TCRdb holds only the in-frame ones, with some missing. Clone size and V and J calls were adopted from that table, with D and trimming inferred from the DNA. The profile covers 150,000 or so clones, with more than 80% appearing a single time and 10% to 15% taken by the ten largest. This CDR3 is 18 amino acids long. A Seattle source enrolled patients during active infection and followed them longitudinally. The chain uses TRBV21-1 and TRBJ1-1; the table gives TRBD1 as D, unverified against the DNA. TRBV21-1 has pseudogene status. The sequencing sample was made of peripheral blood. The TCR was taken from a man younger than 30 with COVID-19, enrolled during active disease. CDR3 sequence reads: CASSFRRDRGHPDTEAFF. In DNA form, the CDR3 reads TGTGCCAGCAGCTTCCGCCGGGACAGGGGGCATCCGGACACTGAAGCTTTCTTT.